A single T cell receptor beta chain is shown here with its context. This sample is drawn from a study of shared clonotypes between healthy human individuals. CDR3 length: 14 amino acids. Between the trimmed V and J ends, which lost 4 bases and 3 bases, there was a span of 13 bases. Germline assignment: CDR1 SNHLY and CDR2 FYNNEI. Produced via immunoSEQ multiplex PCR; TCRdb's table is partial and in-frame only. The sample carries roughly 2,300,000 clones, 92% recorded once. The source of this sequence is a man between 18 and 35 years old in good health. Some clones in this sample may be carry-over from other donors' samples. The chain links TRBV2 to TRBJ2-7; D is perhaps TRBD1 or TRBD2 (5 bases each). The specimen was naive CD4+ T cells from PBMCs. The subset is: CD45RA+ positively selected. CDR3 coding DNA: TGTGCCAGCAGTGTCGGGACGGATTACTACGAGCAGTACTTC. It is translated as CASSVGTDYYEQYF.